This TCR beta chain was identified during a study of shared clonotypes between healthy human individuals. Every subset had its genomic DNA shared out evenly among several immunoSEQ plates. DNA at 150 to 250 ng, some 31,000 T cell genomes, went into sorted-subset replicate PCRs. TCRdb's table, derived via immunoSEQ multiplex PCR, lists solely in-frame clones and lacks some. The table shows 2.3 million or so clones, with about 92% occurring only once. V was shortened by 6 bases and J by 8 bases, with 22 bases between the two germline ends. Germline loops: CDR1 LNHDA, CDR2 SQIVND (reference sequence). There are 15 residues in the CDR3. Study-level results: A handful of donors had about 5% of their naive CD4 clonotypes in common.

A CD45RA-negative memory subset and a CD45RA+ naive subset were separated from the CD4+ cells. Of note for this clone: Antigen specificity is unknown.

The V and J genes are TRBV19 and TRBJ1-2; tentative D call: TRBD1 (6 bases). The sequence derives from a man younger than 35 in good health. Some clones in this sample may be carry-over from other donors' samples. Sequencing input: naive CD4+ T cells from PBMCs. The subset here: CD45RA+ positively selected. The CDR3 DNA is TGTGCCAGTAGAAGGGATAGGGACACCCAGCGGGGCTACACCTTC. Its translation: CASRRDRDTQRGYTF.